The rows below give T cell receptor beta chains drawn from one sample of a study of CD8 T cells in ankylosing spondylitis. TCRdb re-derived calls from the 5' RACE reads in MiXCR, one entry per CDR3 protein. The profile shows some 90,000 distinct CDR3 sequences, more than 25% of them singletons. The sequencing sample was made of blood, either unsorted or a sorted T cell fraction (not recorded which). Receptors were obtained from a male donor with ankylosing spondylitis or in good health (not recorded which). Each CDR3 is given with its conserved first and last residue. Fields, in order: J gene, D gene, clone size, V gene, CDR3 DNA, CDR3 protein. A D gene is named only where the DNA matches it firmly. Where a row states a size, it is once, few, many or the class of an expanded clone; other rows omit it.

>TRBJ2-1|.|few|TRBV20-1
TGCAGTGCCTACTCCCCGACGGCAAATGAGCAGTTCTTC
CSAYSPTANEQFF
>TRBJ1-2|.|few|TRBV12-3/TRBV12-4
TGTGCCAGCATGAAAGTGCAGCCCTATGGCTACACCTTC
CASMKVQPYGYTF
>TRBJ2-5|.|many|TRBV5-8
TGTGCCAGCAGACAGGACAGCCAAGAGACCCAGTACTTC
CASRQDSQETQYF
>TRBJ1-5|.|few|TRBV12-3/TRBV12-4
TGTGCCAGCAGTTCAAGTCTAGCTGCCTCTCAGCCCCAGCATTTT
CASSSSLAASQPQHF
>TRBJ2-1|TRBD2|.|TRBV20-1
TGCAGTGCGCTGGGACTAGCGGTCTACAATGAGCAGTTCTTC
CSALGLAVYNEQFF
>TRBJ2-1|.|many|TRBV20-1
TGCAGTGCTCGAAAGACAACCGGGAGCTCCTACAATGAGCAGTTCTTC
CSARKTTGSSYNEQFF
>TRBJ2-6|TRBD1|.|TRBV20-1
TGCTGTGCTAGGGCACGGGACAGGGCCTCTGGGGCCAACGTCCTGACTTTC
CCARARDRASGANVLTF
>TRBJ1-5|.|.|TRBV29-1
TGCAGCGTTGGGGCGGTCGTTAGCAATCAGCCCCAGCATTTT
CSVGAVVSNQPQHF
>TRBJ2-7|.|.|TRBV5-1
TGCGCCAGCGTGGGGCAATACTACGAGCAGTACTTC
CASVGQYYEQYF
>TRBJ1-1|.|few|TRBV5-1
TGCGCCAGCAGCTTGGAAAAAGGGACGGATGAAGCTTTCTTT
CASSLEKGTDEAFF
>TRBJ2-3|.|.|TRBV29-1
TGCAGCGTTGAAGATTCAGATACGCAGTATTTT
CSVEDSDTQYF
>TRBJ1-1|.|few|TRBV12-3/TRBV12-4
TGTGCCAGCAGCATTGGTCCAGGGCGAGCTTTCTTT
CASSIGPGRAFF
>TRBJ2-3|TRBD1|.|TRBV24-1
TGTGCCACCAGTGATTCAAGGACAGGGGGCGGAGATACGCAGTATTTT
CATSDSRTGGGDTQYF
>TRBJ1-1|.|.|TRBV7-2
TGTGCCAGCAGCTTTGGGGTAGTCTCTACTGAAGCTTTCTTT
CASSFGVVSTEAFF
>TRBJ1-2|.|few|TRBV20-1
TGCAGTGCTGAGACTCCTAGGGACTATGGCTACACCTTC
CSAETPRDYGYTF
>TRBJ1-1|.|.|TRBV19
TGTGCCAGTAGTGCCTCCCAACAGGGATTCAGCACTGAAGCTTTCTTT
CASSASQQGFSTEAFF
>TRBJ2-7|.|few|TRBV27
TGTGCCAGCTGGGACCAATATACCGAGCAGTACTTC
CASWDQYTEQYF
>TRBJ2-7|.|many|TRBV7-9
TGTGCCAGCAGCTTAGTGGATCGGGCGTACTTC
CASSLVDRAYF
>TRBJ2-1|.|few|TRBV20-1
TGCAGTCCGCCCTTGGATCATGAGCAGTTCTTC
CSPPLDHEQFF
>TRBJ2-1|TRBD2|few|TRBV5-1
TGCGCCAGCAGCTTCACTAGCGGGAAATACAATGAGCAGTTCTTC
CASSFTSGKYNEQFF
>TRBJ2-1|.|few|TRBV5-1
TGCGCCAGCCTGCGTGCTCCCGGCTCCCATGAGCAGTTCTTC
CASLRAPGSHEQFF
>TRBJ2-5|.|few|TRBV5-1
TGCGCCAGCGGGGTCAGGGAAGAGACCCAGTACTTC
CASGVREETQYF
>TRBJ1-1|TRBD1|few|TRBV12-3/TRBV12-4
TGTGCCAGCAGACCCCTAGGGGACAGGGTGAACACTGAAGCTTTCTTT
CASRPLGDRVNTEAFF
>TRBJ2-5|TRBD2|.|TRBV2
TGTGCCAGCACCTTGGGACTACTCCAAGAGACCCAGTACTTC
CASTLGLLQETQYF
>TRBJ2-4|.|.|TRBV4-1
TGCGCCAGCAGCCAAGATCCCCGAGAACTTCTAGCCAAAAACATTCAGTACTTC
CASSQDPRELLAKNIQYF
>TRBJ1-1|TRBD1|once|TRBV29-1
TGCAGCGTTGATGGACAGGCCGGGGAAGCTTTCTTT
CSVDGQAGEAFF
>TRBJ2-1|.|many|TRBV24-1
TGTGCCACCAGTGACAATTACCGGGACTTGGGGTACAATGAGCAGTTCTTC
CATSDNYRDLGYNEQFF
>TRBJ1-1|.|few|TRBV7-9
TGTGCCAGCAGCTTAGATTCAGCGTCCACTGAAGCTTTCTTT
CASSLDSASTEAFF
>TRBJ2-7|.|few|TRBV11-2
TGTGCCAGCAGCTTAGGTTCCGTATACGAGCAGTACTTC
CASSLGSVYEQYF